The 28 T cell receptor beta chains in this list originate from one sample, sequenced in a study of siplizumab effects on memory and regulatory T cells. The table came from immunoSEQ multiplex PCR; TCRdb's copy has only in-frame clones and leaves some out. The data hold 70,000 or so clones, with around 90% observed a single time. The specimen sequenced was Tregs sorted from blood. The receptor set was obtained from a human donor in good health.

This clone appeared once. The gene calls are TRBV19 and TRBJ1-2; D is uncertain. The CDR3 loop spans 13 amino acids. Germline V gene lookup returns CDR1 LNHDA and CDR2 SQIVND (reference sequence). V gave up 3 bases and J gave up 2 bases, with 7 bases separating them. CDR3 nucleotides: TGTGCCAGTAGTATCAGATCGAACTATGGCTACACCTTC. The encoded protein is CASSIRSNYGYTF.

The rearrangement joins TRBV27 to TRBJ2-1, with D maybe TRBD2 (6 bases). The CDR3 sequence is 16 residues long. V was cut by 6 bases and J by 0 bases, with 15 bases left in between. The germline CDR1 and CDR2 sequences are MNHEY and SMNVEV (reference sequence). The CDR3 bases are TGTGCCAGCAGACCGCAAGCGGGTAGCTCCTACAATGAGCAGTTCTTC. Its translation: CASRPQAGSSYNEQFF.

The rearrangement joins TRBV10-2 to TRBJ2-1; maybe TRBD2 (6 bases). Germline CDR1 and CDR2: WSHSY and SAAADI. Trimming pared 6 bases from V and 3 bases from J, leaving 9 bases between. The CDR3 loop spans 13 amino acids. CDR3 amino acids: CASRPGLYNEQFF. The CDR3 nucleotides read TGCGCCAGCAGACCGGGACTCTACAATGAGCAGTTCTTC.

Only one count was recorded for this clone. The genes are TRBV11-2 and TRBJ2-7; either TRBD1 or TRBD2 may fit D (6 bases each). There are 14 residues in the CDR3. Per germline, CDR1 SGHAT and CDR2 FQNNGV. Trimming removed 0 bases at V and 2 bases at J, with 8 bases between. The CDR3 spells CASSLERGAYEQYF. Written as DNA, the CDR3 is TGTGCCAGCAGCTTAGAAAGGGGGGCCTACGAGCAGTACTTC.

The rearrangement joins TRBV28 to TRBJ1-2, with a possible D match to TRBD1 (6 bases). CDR1 is MDHEN and CDR2 is SYDVKM in the germline V gene. The CDR3 has 16 amino acids. V was pared by 8 bases and J by 0 bases, with 19 bases between. The CDR3 DNA sequence: TGTGCCAGCGCGGGGGACACCCAGGGAGCTAACTATGGCTACACCTTC. It is translated as CASAGDTQGANYGYTF.

This chain joins TRBV30 and TRBJ1-1; a weak D match, TRBD1 (6 bases). This CDR3 spans 13 amino acids. Germline-derived CDR1 and CDR2 are GTSNPN and SVGIG (reference sequence). Trimming removed 4 bases from V and 4 bases from J, with 13 bases in between. The CDR3 is CAWTPGGATEAFF. CDR3 in DNA: TGTGCCTGGACCCCGGGGGGGGCCACTGAAGCTTTCTTT.

J is TRBJ2-3 and V is TRBV5-5, with D possibly matching TRBD1 (6 bases). V lost 2 bases and J lost 5, with 15 bases in between. This CDR3 is 15 amino acids long. CDR1 and CDR2 from the germline V gene are SGHKS and YYEKEE (reference sequence). The CDR3 sequence is CASSFMGARLDTQYF. The CDR3 DNA follows: TGTGCCAGCAGCTTTATGGGGGCGCGGCTAGATACGCAGTATTTT.

The J gene is TRBJ2-1, the V gene TRBV7-2, with D uncertain. In germline, CDR1 is SGHTA, CDR2 FQGNSA. Trimming removed 6 bases from V and 6 bases from J, with 12 bases in between. The CDR3 length is 13 residues. The CDR3 reads CASSYGRSNEQFF. As DNA, the CDR3 is TGTGCCAGCAGTTATGGACGGAGCAATGAGCAGTTCTTC.

The chain couples TRBV27 to TRBJ1-2, with 7 bases fitting TRBD1. The CDR3 runs 16 residues. Trimming cost V 5 bases and J 11 bases; bases outside gene matches: 20. In germline, CDR1 is MNHEY, CDR2 SMNVEV (reference sequence). The CDR3 nucleotides are TGTGCCAGCAGTGGGACCCCGGGACAGATCGGTATAGGGTACACCTTC. Translated: CASSGTPGQIGIGYTF.

The chain has TRBV6-5 and TRBJ1-1, with D maybe TRBD1 (6 bases). Trimming cost V 1 base and J 7 bases, with 10 bases left between them. The CDR3 totals 13 residues. Germline V gene lookup returns CDR1 MNHEY and CDR2 SVGAGI. DNA of the CDR3: TGTGCCAGCAGTTACTTAGACAGGAGTGAAGCTTTCTTT. It encodes CASSYLDRSEAFF.

This rearrangement joins TRBV5-1 to TRBJ2-3, with TRBD2 as a possible D gene (6 bases). Trimming stripped 1 base from V and 2 bases from J, with 14 bases between. Germline V gene lookup returns CDR1 SGHRS and CDR2 YFSETQ. The CDR3 loop spans 16 amino acids. The CDR3 loop reads CASSLFSASDTDTQYF. The CDR3 bases are TGCGCCAGCAGCTTGTTTAGTGCTAGCGACACAGATACGCAGTATTTT.

V gene TRBV4-1 combines with J gene TRBJ2-3; the match to TRBD2 covers 12 bases. Looked up from germline, CDR1 is MGHRA and CDR2 is YSYEKL. This CDR3 has 14 residues. V gave up 5 bases and J gave up 5 bases; unmatched junction bases: 2. CDR3 region: CASSSSGREDTQYF. The CDR3 DNA is TGCGCCAGCAGCTCTAGCGGGAGGGAAGATACGCAGTATTTT.

This clone was counted a single time. The chain joins TRBV7-9 to TRBJ2-7; D remains unclear. Germline CDR1 is SEHNR and CDR2 is FQNEAQ (reference sequence). The CDR3 extends over 13 amino acids. V lost 5 bases and J 2 bases, leaving 10 bases between the germline ends. This CDR3 is CASSPQGPYEQYF. CDR3 DNA sequence: TGTGCCAGCAGCCCCCAAGGCCCCTACGAGCAGTACTTC.

V usage is TRBV30 and J usage is TRBJ1-3, with unresolved D. This CDR3 contains 13 residues. Germline loops: CDR1 GTSNPN, CDR2 SVGIG (reference sequence). The V end lost 5 bases, the J end lost 4 bases, and 12 bases lay between the germline ends. DNA for the CDR3: TGTGCCTGGGAGGCGAACAGAGGAAACACCATATATTTT. As protein: CAWEANRGNTIYF.

The CDR3 region is CASSLYIIGLAGGLRQFF. Here the CDR3 DNA reads TGTGCCAGCAGTTTATATATTATCGGACTAGCGGGAGGTTTACGGCAGTTCTTC. The chain employs TRBV28 and TRBJ2-1; 14 bases fit TRBD2. V dropped 1 base and J dropped 12; count of bases not matched to a gene: 14. The CDR3 is made up of 18 amino acids. Germline CDR1 reads MDHEN; CDR2 reads SYDVKM.

The chain couples TRBV10-3 to TRBJ2-1; perhaps D is TRBD1 or TRBD2 (5 bases each). V lost 2 bases and J lost 6, with 11 bases in between. Per germline, CDR1 ENHRY and CDR2 SYGVKD. CDR3 length equals 14 residues. CDR3 amino acids: CAISERGGANEQFF. For the CDR3, the DNA is TGTGCCATCAGTGAGCGTGGGGGAGCCAATGAGCAGTTCTTC.

This chain uses TRBV4-1 with TRBJ2-1, with 7 bases matching TRBD1. V shed 2 bases and J 2 bases; nucleotides not matched to a gene: 6. The CDR3 is 16 amino acids. Germline-derived CDR1 and CDR2 are MGHRA and YSYEKL. CDR3 sequence reads: CASSQQDRVAYNEQFF. The CDR3 DNA follows: TGCGCCAGCAGCCAACAAGACAGGGTCGCCTACAATGAGCAGTTCTTC.

The CDR3 spells CASSPLGGLAGPSSYNEQFF. For the CDR3, the DNA is TGTGCCAGCAGCCCCCTCGGAGGACTAGCGGGACCGAGCTCCTACAATGAGCAGTTCTTC. The rearrangement joins TRBV7-3 to TRBJ2-1, with 12 bases identical to TRBD2. Germline V CDR1 and CDR2: SGHTA, FQGTGA. CDR3 size: 20 residues. J was trimmed by 0 bases and V by 5 bases; bases with no gene match: 14. Full variable domain (remainder filled in from reference TRBV7-3 and TRBJ2-1): GAGVSQTPSNKVTEKGKYVELRCDPISGHTALYWYRQSLGQGPEFLIYFQGTGAADDSGLPNDRFFAVRPEGSVSTLKIQRTERGDSAVYLCASSPLGGLAGPSSYNEQFFGPGTRLTVL.

The rearrangement uses TRBV25-1 and TRBJ2-7, with TRBD1 matching 8 bases. The junction had 8 bases not matched to a gene; V was cut back by 3 bases and J by 4 bases. The CDR3 sequence is 15 residues long. CDR1 is MGHDK, CDR2 SYGVNS, per germline. Here the CDR3 reads CASSDRQGAGYEQYF. The CDR3 nucleotides are TGTGCCAGCAGTGACCGGCAGGGGGCTGGGTACGAGCAGTACTTC.

This clone was found a few times. The junction departs from germline at one end; a sequencing error may be responsible. This rearrangement joins TRBV7-2 to TRBJ2-3; 11 bases are a match to TRBD2. There are 16 residues in the CDR3. Germline V lookup: CDR1 SGHTA, CDR2 FQGNSA. CDR3 protein: CASTLAGGPRTDTQYF. CDR3 in DNA: TGTGCCAGCACCTTAGCGGGAGGGCCGCGCACAGATACGCAGTATTTT.

The table lists this clone with a count of one. The genes are TRBV19 and TRBJ1-4; D not resolved. CDR1 is LNHDA, CDR2 SQIVND, per germline (reference sequence). Trimming left V 1 base short and J 0 bases short, with 9 bases between. This CDR3 spans 16 amino acids. The CDR3 DNA reads as TGTGCCAGTAGTATAGCGGGCAGCTCAACTAATGAAAAACTGTTTTTT. Residues: CASSIAGSSTNEKLFF. The full variable domain, rest sourced from reference TRBV19 and TRBJ1-4, is DGGITQSPKYLFRKEGQNVTLSCEQNLNHDAMYWYRQDPGQGLRLIYYSQIVNDFQKGDIAEGYSVSREKKESFPLTVTSAQKNPTAFYLCASSIAGSSTNEKLFFGSGTQLSVL.

Turning to this clone: Other DNA sequences in the same sample also yield this CDR3. The chain joins TRBV7-9 to TRBJ2-5; no firm D call. CDR1 SEHNR and CDR2 FQNEAQ come from the germline V gene (reference sequence). The V end lost 1 base, the J end lost 5 bases, and 5 bases lay between the germline ends. There are 12 residues in the CDR3. CDR3 sequence (DNA): TGTGCCAGCAGCTTAGTGGCGGAGACCCAGTACTTC. Amino acid sequence: CASSLVAETQYF.

This rearrangement joins TRBV7-3 to TRBJ2-5; 13 bases map to TRBD2. Germline CDR1 SGHTA, CDR2 FQGTGA. V lost 5 bases, J lost 5 bases, and 8 bases stayed unmatched. The length of the CDR3 is 16 residues. CDR3 sequence: CASSPGTSGTGETQYF. CDR3 coding DNA: TGTGCCAGCAGCCCCGGGACTAGCGGGACAGGGGAGACCCAGTACTTC.

This sequence joins TRBV7-8 and TRBJ2-7; D perhaps matches TRBD2 (6 bases). Germline lookup yields CDR1 SGHVS and CDR2 FQNEAQ. The CDR3 covers 15 residues. Trimming removed 6 bases at V and 1 base at J, with 16 bases between. The CDR3 sequence: CASRSSRDSSYEQYF. The CDR3 bases are TGTGCCAGCAGATCCTCCCGGGACTCATCCTACGAGCAGTACTTC.

The rearrangement links TRBV6-1 to TRBJ1-1; TRBD1 is a possible D gene (5 bases). Trimming stripped 6 bases from V and 4 bases from J, with 15 bases between. From germline, CDR1 is MNHNS and CDR2 SASEGT. CDR3 length: 14 residues. The CDR3 DNA reads TGTGCCAGCAGGCCGTCAGGGTGGGCCACTGAAGCTTTCTTT. Translated: CASRPSGWATEAFF.

V usage is TRBV5-1 and J usage is TRBJ2-5, with D unresolved. There are 13 residues in the CDR3. Trimming took 0 bases from V and 3 from J, leaving 6 bases between them. Germline V CDR1 and CDR2: SGHRS, YFSETQ. The CDR3 region is CASSLEAEETQYF. In DNA, the CDR3 is TGCGCCAGCAGCTTGGAGGCGGAAGAGACCCAGTACTTC.

This chain connects TRBV4-1 to TRBJ2-3, with D perhaps TRBD1 (5 bases). The CDR3 is 15 amino acids. Germline V gene data show CDR1 as MGHRA and CDR2 as YSYEKL. V lost 2 bases and J 0 bases, leaving 9 bases between the germline ends. CDR3 in amino acids: CASSQQRGSTDTQYF. The CDR3 nucleotides read TGCGCCAGCAGCCAACAAAGGGGTAGCACAGATACGCAGTATTTT.

To note about this clone: The junction differs from germline at one of its ends, possibly a read error. The CDR3 reads CASSKARDTEAFF. Written as DNA, the CDR3 is TGTGCTAGCAGCAAGGCCCGGGACACTGAAGCTTTCTTT. V usage is TRBV7-7 and J usage is TRBJ1-1; D unclear. The germline V gene has CDR1 SSHAT and CDR2 FNYEAQ (reference sequence). This CDR3 spans 13 amino acids.